This T cell receptor beta chain comes out of a study of T cell changes during pregnancy in multiple sclerosis. This clone was observed once. With 7 bases removed from V and 2 bases from J, the gap between germline ends came to 22 bases. Germline V gene data show CDR1 as SNHLY and CDR2 as FYNNEI. CDR3 length: 17 residues. Clones were sequenced by immunoSEQ multiplex PCR, and TCRdb holds only the in-frame ones, with some missing. The sample records 65,000 to 85,000 clones, approximately 91% being singletons. J is TRBJ2-3 and V is TRBV2; a weak D match, TRBD1 (6 bases). The sequence derives from a female donor with multiple sclerosis, enrolled in a pregnancy study. Sequenced here: peripheral blood, sampled in the second trimester of pregnancy. The CDR3, as DNA: TGTGCCAGCACAGCATATACAGGGATTTACATCACAGATACGCAGTATTTT. Translating it yields CASTAYTGIYITDTQYF. Using reference TRBV2 and TRBJ2-3 for the parts outside the CDR3, the full variable domain is EPEVTQTPSHQVTQMGQEVILRCVPISNHLYFYWYRQILGQKVEFLVSFYNNEISEKSEIFDDQFSVERPDGSNFTLKIRSTKLEDSAMYFCASTAYTGIYITDTQYFGPGTRLTVL.